Listed here are 13 T cell receptor beta chains from one sample, sequenced in a study of shared clonotypes between healthy human individuals. Libraries were prepared by immunoSEQ multiplex PCR; TCRdb keeps only in-frame clonotypes and omits some of them. The data hold 150,000 to 200,000 clones, with around 93% observed a single time. Sequenced material: naive CD4+ T cells sorted from blood. The subset: CD45RA+ positively selected. The source is a woman in her 30s in good health.

The chain employs TRBV28 and TRBJ1-1; 9 bases agree with TRBD1. Germline-derived CDR1 and CDR2 are MDHEN and SYDVKM. V lost 3 bases, J lost 4 bases, and 3 bases stayed unmatched. The CDR3 totals 14 residues. DNA for the CDR3: TGTGCCAGCAGTTTGGGACAGGGACCCACTGAAGCTTTCTTT. This encodes CASSLGQGPTEAFF.

This chain links TRBV28 with TRBJ1-2, with a tentative D call TRBD1 (6 bases). Trimming removed 6 bases at V and 8 bases at J, with 13 bases between. Germline assignment: CDR1 MDHEN and CDR2 SYDVKM. The CDR3 runs 12 residues. In DNA, the CDR3 is TGTGCCAGCAGAGCGACAGGCGACGGCTACACCTTC. It codes for CASRATGDGYTF.

The gene calls are TRBV9 and TRBJ1-5; D is uncertain. The CDR3 covers 11 residues. The germline CDR1 and CDR2 sequences are SGDLS and YYNGEE. Trimming left V 0 bases short and J 5 bases short, with 0 bases between. The CDR3 is CASSVDQPQHF. CDR3 nucleotides: TGTGCCAGCAGCGTAGATCAGCCCCAGCATTTT.

The chain is built from TRBV18 and TRBJ2-1; 16 bases align to TRBD2. The CDR3 sequence is 15 residues long. After removal of 3 bases from V and 11 bases from J, the junction contained 4 bases not matched to a gene. Germline CDR1 is KGHSH and CDR2 is LQKENI. In DNA, the CDR3 is TGTGCCAGCTCACCTGAGGGACTAGCGGGAGGGAAGCAGTTCTTC. It translates to CASSPEGLAGGKQFF.

The rearrangement links TRBV21-1 to TRBJ2-7; the table's D call TRBD2 went unverified against the DNA. TRBV21-1 is a known pseudogene. The CDR3 covers 16 residues. DNA for the CDR3: TGTGCCAGCAGCAACCGCCCTAGCGGGATTAATCGGGAGCAGTACTTC. It is translated as CASSNRPSGINREQYF.

V and J are TRBV18 and TRBJ2-7; D is undetermined. Germline-derived CDR1 and CDR2 are KGHSH and LQKENI. V dropped 6 bases and J dropped 1 base, with 16 bases sitting between them. The CDR3 is 15 amino acids. The CDR3 DNA is TGTGCCAGCTCCGCGGCCCAGCCGATATCCTACGAGCAGTACTTC. This sequence encodes CASSAAQPISYEQYF.

The chain has TRBV6-1 and TRBJ2-7; 7 nucleotides align to TRBD2. V lost 2 bases to trimming and J lost 0 bases; unmatched junction nucleotides: 7. This CDR3 has 16 amino acids. Per germline, CDR1 MNHNS and CDR2 SASEGT. The CDR3, as DNA: TGTGCCAGCAGTGAACTTTGGCGGGGGAGCTCCTACGAGCAGTACTTC. It translates to CASSELWRGSSYEQYF.

The chain links TRBV7-3 to TRBJ2-7, with D perhaps TRBD1 (6 bases). Germline CDR1 reads SGHTA; CDR2 reads FQGTGA. V gave up 6 bases and J gave up 4 bases, with 19 bases separating them. CDR3 length: 15 amino acids. The CDR3 sequence: CASSPNPDSLYEQYF. CDR3 in DNA: TGTGCCAGCAGTCCAAACCCGGACAGCCTTTACGAGCAGTACTTC.

The chain carries TRBV27 and TRBJ1-1, with a tentative D call TRBD1 (6 bases). The CDR3 runs 16 residues. Deletions cut 2 bases from V and 0 bases from J, with 13 bases between. Germline V gene sequence: CDR1 MNHEY, CDR2 SMNVEV (reference sequence). CDR3 amino acids: CASSLGLGGMNTEAFF. The CDR3, as DNA: TGTGCCAGCAGTTTAGGTTTAGGGGGGATGAACACTGAAGCTTTCTTT.

The chain has TRBV10-3 and TRBJ2-7, with D perhaps being TRBD1 or TRBD2 (7 bases each). CDR3 size: 15 residues. V shed 0 bases and J shed 6 bases, with 15 bases lying between them. Germline V gene data show CDR1 as ENHRY and CDR2 as SYGVKD. CDR3 bases: TGTGCCATCAGTGAGTCGGGAGGGGGCGGGTCCGAGCAGTACTTC. Its translation is CAISESGGGGSEQYF.

The chain recombines TRBV29-1 with TRBJ2-7, with D unresolved. From germline, CDR1 is SQVTM and CDR2 ANQGSEA. The CDR3 covers 13 residues. V lost 5 bases to trimming and J lost 2 bases, with 13 bases between them. The DNA of the CDR3 is TGCAGCGTTCTAGGAAACAGCCCCTACGAGCAGTACTTC. Translation gives CSVLGNSPYEQYF.

V usage is TRBV28 and J usage is TRBJ1-1, with D unclear. The V end lost 6 bases, the J end lost 1 base, and 9 bases lay between the germline ends. The V gene's germline CDR1 is MDHEN and CDR2 SYDVKM. The CDR3 has 13 amino acids. The CDR3 bases are TGTGCCAGCAGCCTGTCGTCGAACACTGAAGCTTTCTTT. Its translation is CASSLSSNTEAFF.

The chain carries TRBV4-1 and TRBJ2-2; D is ambiguous. The CDR3 is made up of 16 amino acids. With 0 bases removed from V and 0 bases from J, the gap between germline ends came to 8 bases. Germline V gene sequence: CDR1 MGHRA, CDR2 YSYEKL. CDR3 sequence (DNA): TGCGCCAGCAGCCAAGAGGGCGATCCGAACACCGGGGAGCTGTTTTTT. Translation gives CASSQEGDPNTGELFF.